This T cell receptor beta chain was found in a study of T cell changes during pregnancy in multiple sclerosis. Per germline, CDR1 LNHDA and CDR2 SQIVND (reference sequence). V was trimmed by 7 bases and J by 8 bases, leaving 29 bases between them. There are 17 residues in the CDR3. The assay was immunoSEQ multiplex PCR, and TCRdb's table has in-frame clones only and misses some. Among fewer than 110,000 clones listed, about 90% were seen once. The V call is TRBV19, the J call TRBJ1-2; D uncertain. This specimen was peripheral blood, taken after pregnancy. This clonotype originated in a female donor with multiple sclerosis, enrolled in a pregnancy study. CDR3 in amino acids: CASTLNVMAALPGGYTF. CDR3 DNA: TGTGCCAGTACCCTAAACGTGATGGCAGCCCTACCGGGAGGCTACACCTTC.